A few counts support the clone carrying this TCR beta chain. Its cognate antigen is unknown. Study findings and constraints: Tumor memory CD4+ T cell TCR gene usage clustered with blood and lymph node memory CD4+ cells and lymph node naive CD4+ cells. Tumor Treg TCRs overlapped most with tumor naive CD4+ cells.

Semi-nested PCR with Nested Universal Primer A followed constant-region reverse priming of full-length variable regions. Via MiXCR, TCRdb re-called the 5' RACE reads, giving one row per CDR3 protein. Here the sample spans just under 65,000 distinct CDR3 sequences, under 25% being singletons. V lost 5 bases and J lost 7, with 9 bases in between. CDR1 and CDR2 from the germline V gene are SGHVS and FQNEAQ. This CDR3 spans 12 amino acids. The TCR comes from a female donor with breast cancer. The chain uses TRBV7-8 and TRBJ2-1; D unclear. The specimen sequenced was memory CD4+ T cells sorted from a lymph node. Subset: memory CD4+ T cells, CD4+CD45RO+CD25-. CDR3: CASSPFANEQFF. In DNA, the CDR3 is TGTGCCAGCAGCCCTTTCGCTAATGAGCAGTTCTTC.